This T cell receptor (beta chain) was profiled in a study of blood T cell repertoires in COVID-19. For the study at large: The United States, Italy and Spain supplied acute and convalescent COVID-19 samples. T cells, B-cell-depleted T cells, or PBMCs provided the cDNA or gDNA that served as material.

The CDR3 sequence is 14 residues long. Germline V gives CDR1 SGHTA, CDR2 FQGNSA. Trimming removed 5 bases at V and 3 bases at J, with 11 bases between. Per the authors' pipeline: Researchers report that nucleated cell counts were estimated from reference gene primer amplification. Libraries were prepared by immunoSEQ multiplex PCR; TCRdb keeps only in-frame clonotypes and omits some of them. D and trimming were read from the DNA, whereas the V and J calls and clone size are those reported in that table. Of around 250,000 clones in the sample, around 86% were seen once. The chain combines TRBV7-2 with TRBJ1-5, with a tentative D call TRBD1 (6 bases). What was sequenced was peripheral blood. This clonotype was sampled from an elderly man with acute or convalescent COVID-19. CDR3 sequence: CASSHDRPNQPQHF. The CDR3 region has the DNA TGTGCCAGCAGCCATGACAGGCCCAATCAGCCCCAGCATTTT.